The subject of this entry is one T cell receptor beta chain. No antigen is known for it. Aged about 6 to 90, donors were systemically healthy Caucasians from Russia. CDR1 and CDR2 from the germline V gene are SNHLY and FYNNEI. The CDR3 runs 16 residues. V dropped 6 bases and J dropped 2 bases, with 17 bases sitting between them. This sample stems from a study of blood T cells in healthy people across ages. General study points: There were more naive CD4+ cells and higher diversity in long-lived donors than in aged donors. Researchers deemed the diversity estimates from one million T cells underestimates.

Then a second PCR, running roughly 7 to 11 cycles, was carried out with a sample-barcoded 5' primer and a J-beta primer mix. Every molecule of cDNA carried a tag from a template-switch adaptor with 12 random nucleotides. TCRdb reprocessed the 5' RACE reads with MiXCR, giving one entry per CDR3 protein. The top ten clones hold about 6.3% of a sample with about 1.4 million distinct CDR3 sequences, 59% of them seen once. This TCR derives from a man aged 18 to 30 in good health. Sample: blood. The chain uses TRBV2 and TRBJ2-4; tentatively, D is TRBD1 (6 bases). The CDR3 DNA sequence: TGTGCCAGCAGAGCCTACAGGGCCCCGACCAAAAACATTCAGTACTTC. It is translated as CASRAYRAPTKNIQYF.